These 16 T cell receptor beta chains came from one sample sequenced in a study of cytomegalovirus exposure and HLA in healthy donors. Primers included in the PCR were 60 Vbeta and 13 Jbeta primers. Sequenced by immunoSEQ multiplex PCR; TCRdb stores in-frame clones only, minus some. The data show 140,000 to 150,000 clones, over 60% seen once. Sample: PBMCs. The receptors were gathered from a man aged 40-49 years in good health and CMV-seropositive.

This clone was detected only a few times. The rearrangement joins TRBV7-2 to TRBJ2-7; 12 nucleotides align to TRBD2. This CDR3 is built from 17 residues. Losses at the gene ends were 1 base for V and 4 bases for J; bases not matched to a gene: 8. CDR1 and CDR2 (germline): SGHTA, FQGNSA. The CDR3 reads CASSLVRTSGDPYEQYF. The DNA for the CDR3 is TGTGCCAGCAGCTTAGTACGGACTAGCGGGGATCCTTACGAGCAGTACTTC.

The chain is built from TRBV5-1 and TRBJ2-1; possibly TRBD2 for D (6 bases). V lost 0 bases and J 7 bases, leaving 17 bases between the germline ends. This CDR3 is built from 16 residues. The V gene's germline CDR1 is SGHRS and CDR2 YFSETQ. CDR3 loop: CASSLGTAGLWNEQFF. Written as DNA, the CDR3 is TGCGCCAGCAGCTTGGGCACGGCGGGGCTCTGGAATGAGCAGTTCTTC. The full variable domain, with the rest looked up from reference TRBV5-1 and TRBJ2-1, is KAGVTQTPRYLIKTRGQQVTLSCSPISGHRSVSWYQQTPGQGLQFLFEYFSETQRNKGNFPGRFSGRQFSNSRSEMNVSTLELGDSALYLCASSLGTAGLWNEQFFGPGTRLTVL.

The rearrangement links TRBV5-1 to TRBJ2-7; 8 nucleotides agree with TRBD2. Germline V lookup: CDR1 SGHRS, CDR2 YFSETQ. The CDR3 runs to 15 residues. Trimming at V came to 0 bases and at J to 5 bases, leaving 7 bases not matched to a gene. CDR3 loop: CASSLGAGAGHEQYF. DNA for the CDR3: TGCGCCAGCAGCTTGGGAGCGGGAGCAGGCCACGAGCAGTACTTC.

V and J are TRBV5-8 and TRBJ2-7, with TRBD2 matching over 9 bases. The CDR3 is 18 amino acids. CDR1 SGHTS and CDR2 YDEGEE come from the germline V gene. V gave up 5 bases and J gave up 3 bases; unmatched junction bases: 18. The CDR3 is CASSHWYSLGLAGYEQYF. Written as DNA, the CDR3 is TGTGCCAGCAGTCATTGGTATTCCCTGGGACTAGCTGGCTACGAGCAGTACTTC.

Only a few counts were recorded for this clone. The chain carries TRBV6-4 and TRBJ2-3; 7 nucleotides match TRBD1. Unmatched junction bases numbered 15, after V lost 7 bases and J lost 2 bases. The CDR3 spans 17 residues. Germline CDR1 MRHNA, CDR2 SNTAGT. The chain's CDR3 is CASNQEQGRNPTDTQYF. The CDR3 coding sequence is TGTGCCAGCAATCAGGAACAGGGGCGAAATCCCACAGATACGCAGTATTTT.

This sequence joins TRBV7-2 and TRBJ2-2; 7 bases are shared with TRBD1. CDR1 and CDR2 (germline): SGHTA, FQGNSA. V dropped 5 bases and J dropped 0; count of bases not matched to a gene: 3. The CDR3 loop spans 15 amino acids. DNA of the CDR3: TGTGCCAGCAGCCGTGGGACAGCGAACACCGGGGAGCTGTTTTTT. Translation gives CASSRGTANTGELFF.

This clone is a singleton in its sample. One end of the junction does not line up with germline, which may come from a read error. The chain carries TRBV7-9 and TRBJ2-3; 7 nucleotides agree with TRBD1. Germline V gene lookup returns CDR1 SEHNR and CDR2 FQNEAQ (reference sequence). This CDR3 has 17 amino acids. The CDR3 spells CSSALQGLIVGTDTQYF. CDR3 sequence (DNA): TGTTCCAGCGCGTTACAGGGGCTTATAGTCGGCACAGATACGCAGTATTTT. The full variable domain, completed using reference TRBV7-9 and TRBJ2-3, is DTGVSQNPRHKITKRGQNVTFRCDPISEHNRLYWYRQTLGQGPEFLTYFQNEAQLEKSRLLSDRFSAERPKGSFSTLEIQRTEQGDSAMYLCSSALQGLIVGTDTQYFGPGTRLTVL.

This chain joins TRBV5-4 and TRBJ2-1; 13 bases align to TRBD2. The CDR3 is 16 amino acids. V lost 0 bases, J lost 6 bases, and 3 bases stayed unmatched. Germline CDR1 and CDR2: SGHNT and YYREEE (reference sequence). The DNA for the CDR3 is TGTGCCAGCAGCTTGGGGGGGACTAGCGGGATCAATGAGCAGTTCTTC. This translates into CASSLGGTSGINEQFF.

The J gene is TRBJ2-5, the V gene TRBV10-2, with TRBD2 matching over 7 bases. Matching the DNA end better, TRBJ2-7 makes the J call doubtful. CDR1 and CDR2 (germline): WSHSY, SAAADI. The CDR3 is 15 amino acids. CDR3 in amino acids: CASTHPASGQYEQYF. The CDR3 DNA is TGCGCCAGCACCCACCCGGCTAGCGGTCAATACGAGCAGTACTTC.

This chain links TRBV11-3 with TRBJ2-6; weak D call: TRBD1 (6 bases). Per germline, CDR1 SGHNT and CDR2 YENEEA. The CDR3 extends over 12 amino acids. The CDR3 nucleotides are TGTACTGGGGGCGCGGGGGCCAACGTCCTGACTTTC. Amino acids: CTGGAGANVLTF.

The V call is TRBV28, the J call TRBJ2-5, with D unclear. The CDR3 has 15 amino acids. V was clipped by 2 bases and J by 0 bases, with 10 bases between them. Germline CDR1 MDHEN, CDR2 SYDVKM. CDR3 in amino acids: CASSLEREYQETQYF. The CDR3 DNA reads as TGTGCCAGCAGTTTAGAGCGAGAGTACCAAGAGACCCAGTACTTC.

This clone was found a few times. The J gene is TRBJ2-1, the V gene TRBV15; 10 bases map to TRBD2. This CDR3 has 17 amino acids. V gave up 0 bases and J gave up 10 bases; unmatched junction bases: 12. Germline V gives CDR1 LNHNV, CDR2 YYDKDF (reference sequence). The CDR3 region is CATSRDPGSLAGDEQFF. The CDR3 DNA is TGTGCCACCAGCAGAGACCCAGGGAGTCTAGCGGGAGACGAGCAGTTCTTC.

CDR3 residues: CASSPHKGVGEQYF. DNA of the CDR3: TGTGCCAGCTCACCACACAAGGGGGTGGGAGAGCAGTACTTC. The chain has TRBV18 and TRBJ2-7, with D maybe TRBD1 (6 bases). The CDR3 length is 14 residues. V lost 1 base and J lost 7, with 14 bases in between. Germline CDR1 is KGHSH and CDR2 is LQKENI. The whole variable domain, filled in from reference TRBV18 and TRBJ2-7, reads NAGVMQNPRHLVRRRGQEARLRCSPMKGHSHVYWYRQLPEEGLKFMVYLQKENIIDESGMPKERFSAEFPKEGPSILRIQQVVRGDSAAYFCASSPHKGVGEQYFGPGTRLTVT.

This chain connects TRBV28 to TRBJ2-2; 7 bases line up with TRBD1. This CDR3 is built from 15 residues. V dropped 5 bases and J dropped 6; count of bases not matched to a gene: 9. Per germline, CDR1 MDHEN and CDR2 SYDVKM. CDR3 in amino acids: CASSSPQGSPGELFF. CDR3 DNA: TGTGCCAGCAGTAGCCCACAGGGGAGCCCCGGGGAGCTGTTTTTT.

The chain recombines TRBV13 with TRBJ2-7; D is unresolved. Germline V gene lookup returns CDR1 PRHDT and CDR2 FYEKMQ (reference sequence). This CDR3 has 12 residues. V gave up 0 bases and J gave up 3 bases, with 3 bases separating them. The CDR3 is CASSLGSYEQYF. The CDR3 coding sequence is TGTGCCAGCAGCTTAGGCAGCTACGAGCAGTACTTC.

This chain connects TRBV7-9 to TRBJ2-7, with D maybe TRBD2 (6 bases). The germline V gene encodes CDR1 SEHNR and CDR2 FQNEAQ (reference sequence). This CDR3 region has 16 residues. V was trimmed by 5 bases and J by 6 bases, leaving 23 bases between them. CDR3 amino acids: CASSMLPGLPLGEQYF. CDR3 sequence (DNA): TGTGCCAGCAGCATGCTGCCGGGACTCCCTTTAGGCGAGCAGTACTTC. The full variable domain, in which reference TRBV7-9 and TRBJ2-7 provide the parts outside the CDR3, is DTGVSQNPRHKITKRGQNVTFRCDPISEHNRLYWYRQTLGQGPEFLTYFQNEAQLEKSRLLSDRFSAERPKGSFSTLEIQRTEQGDSAMYLCASSMLPGLPLGEQYFGPGTRLTVT.